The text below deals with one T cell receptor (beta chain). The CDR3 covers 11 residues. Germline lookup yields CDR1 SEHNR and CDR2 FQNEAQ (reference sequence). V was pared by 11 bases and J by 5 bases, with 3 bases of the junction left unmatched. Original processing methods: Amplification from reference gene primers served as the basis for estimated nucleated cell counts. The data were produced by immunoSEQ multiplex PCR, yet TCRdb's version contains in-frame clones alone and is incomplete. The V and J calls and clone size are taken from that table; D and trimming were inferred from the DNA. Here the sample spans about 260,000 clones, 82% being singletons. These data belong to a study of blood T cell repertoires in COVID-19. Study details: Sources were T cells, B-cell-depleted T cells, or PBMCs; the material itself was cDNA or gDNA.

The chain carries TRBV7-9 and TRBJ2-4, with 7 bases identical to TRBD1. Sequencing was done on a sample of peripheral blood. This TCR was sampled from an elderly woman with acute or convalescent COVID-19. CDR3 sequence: CAVDRENIQYF. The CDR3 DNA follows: TGTGCCGTTGACAGGGAAAACATTCAGTACTTC. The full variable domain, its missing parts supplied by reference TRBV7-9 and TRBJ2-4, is DTGVSQNPRHKITKRGQNVTFRCDPISEHNRLYWYRQTLGQGPEFLTYFQNEAQLEKSRLLSDRFSAERPKGSFSTLEIQRTEQGDSAMYLCAVDRENIQYFGAGTRLSVL.